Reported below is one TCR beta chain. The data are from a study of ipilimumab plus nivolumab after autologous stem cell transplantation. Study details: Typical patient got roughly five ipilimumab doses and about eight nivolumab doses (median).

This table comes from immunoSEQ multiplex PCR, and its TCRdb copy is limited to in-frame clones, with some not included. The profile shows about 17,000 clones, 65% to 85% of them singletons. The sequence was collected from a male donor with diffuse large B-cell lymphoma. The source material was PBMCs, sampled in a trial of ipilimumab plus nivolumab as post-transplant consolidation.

The CDR3 loop is CAMGAENEQFF. DNA of the CDR3: TGTGCCATGGGGGCAGAAAATGAGCAGTTCTTC. The gene calls are TRBV10-3 and TRBJ2-1; D might be TRBD1 (6 bases). There are 11 residues in the CDR3. Germline V gene lookup returns CDR1 ENHRY and CDR2 SYGVKD. Trimming took 9 bases from V and 7 from J, leaving 10 bases between them.